Detailed here is one T cell receptor (beta chain). Its antigen is unknown. The sample belongs to a study of monozygotic twins with inflammatory bowel disease. Overall study findings and caveats: Part of the variability in patient repertoires may have come from differing immunosuppressive treatments.

Whole blood, unsorted for T cells, was the source of total RNA. UMIs with a 6-nucleotide sample barcode were added by template switching. Both the TCRalpha cDNA and the TCRbeta cDNA were taken through two nested PCRs, lasting approximately 16 and 9 cycles. Using the 5' RACE reads, TCRdb records one entry per CDR3 protein without DNA. The sample has 150,000 to 200,000 distinct CDR3 sequences. Sample: blood. The receptor was isolated from a human donor with ulcerative colitis or Crohn's disease, or a healthy co-twin of an affected twin (not recorded which).

The CDR3 reads CASSSLAGDPHEQFF. The chain joins TRBV7-3 to TRBJ2-1; TCRdb calls TRBD2, which cannot be checked without DNA. This CDR3 is built from 15 residues. The germline V gene encodes CDR1 SGHTA and CDR2 FQGTGA.